These 7 T cell receptor beta chains were all obtained from the same sample, sequenced in a study of T-cell reconstitution after alpha-beta-depleted transplantation in children. Preparing the TCRbeta library involved the use of unique molecular identifiers. MiXCR, applied by TCRdb to the PCR reads, yields one record per CDR3 protein. The sample holds some 600,000 distinct CDR3 sequences; roughly 15% are singletons and the top ten take around 0.96%. Material: PBMCs from the stem cell graft donor, obtained from the stem cell graft. Every receptor here comes from a human donor who donated a stem cell graft to a child with acute myeloid leukemia.

The sample holds many counts of this clonotype. The V gene is TRBV10-3, the J gene TRBJ1-6, with D possibly TRBD1 on 5 matching bases. V dropped 10 bases and J dropped 7 bases, with 11 bases sitting between them. The germline gives CDR1 ENHRY, CDR2 SYGVKD. The CDR3 is made up of 12 amino acids. CDR3 loop: CATGGGNSPLHF. Here the CDR3 DNA reads TGTGCCACCGGGGGGGGAAATTCACCCCTCCACTTT.

The chain uses TRBV4-1 and TRBJ2-1; 10 nucleotides line up with TRBD2. Per germline, CDR1 MGHRA and CDR2 YSYEKL. The CDR3 spans 16 residues. The trim removed 2 bases at V and 6 bases at J, leaving 7 bases unmatched. For the CDR3, the DNA is TGCGCCAGCAGCCAACAAGGGACTAGCGCTTCCAATGAGCAGTTCTTC. Translating gives CASSQQGTSASNEQFF.

This clonotype occurred many times. The CDR3 DNA reads TGTGCCAGCAGTTTAGAGGCTGGGTTTGGGAATCAGCCCCAGCATTTT. It codes for CASSLEAGFGNQPQHF. The rearrangement joins TRBV12-3 or TRBV12-4 to TRBJ1-5; D ambiguous. This CDR3 comprises 16 residues. Trimming took 1 base from V and 4 from J, leaving 14 bases between them.

V usage is TRBV11-2 and J usage is TRBJ2-1; maybe TRBD2 (7 bases). The CDR3 has 16 residues. Per the germline V gene, CDR1 is SGHAT and CDR2 is FQNNGV. V shed 5 bases and J shed 7 bases, with 21 bases lying between them. This CDR3 reads CASSPPPGGLGNEQFF. CDR3 DNA: TGTGCCAGCAGCCCCCCCCCGGGGGGCTTAGGGAATGAGCAGTTCTTC.

Many counts were recorded for this clonotype. The V gene is TRBV29-1, the J gene TRBJ2-5; D is undetermined. Germline V gene lookup returns CDR1 SQVTM and CDR2 ANQGSEA. Trimming stripped 2 bases from V and 10 bases from J, with 20 bases between. This CDR3 region has 14 residues. CDR3 nucleotide sequence: TGCAGCGTTGAACCCTCCCGGGTGGTACGCGACCAGTACTTC. This gives the protein CSVEPSRVVRDQYF.

This clonotype was seen only once. CDR3 protein: CASSESGTVYEQYF. The CDR3, as DNA: TGTGCCAGCAGTGAATCGGGGACAGTCTACGAGCAGTACTTC. This chain joins TRBV25-1 and TRBJ2-7; 7 bases match TRBD1. Germline CDR1 reads MGHDK; CDR2 reads SYGVNS. J was trimmed by 3 bases and V by 1 base; bases with no gene match: 3. This CDR3 has 14 amino acids.

In this sample, this clonotype turned up once. This chain connects TRBV12-5 to TRBJ1-1, with unresolved D. Germline V gives CDR1 LGHNT, CDR2 FRNRAP. The V end was cut by 6 bases, the J end by 2 bases, with 13 bases between. The CDR3 is 14 residues long. The CDR3 DNA is TGTGCTAGTGGCCACTCCGATTTAAACACTGAAGCTTTCTTT. This gives the protein CASGHSDLNTEAFF.